The 17 T cell receptor beta chains listed next were all sequenced from one sample in a study of shared clonotypes between healthy human individuals. Repertoires were generated with immunoSEQ multiplex PCR, while TCRdb's copy carries only in-frame clones and drops some. The table has about 2.4 million clones, more than 90% seen once. The sample comprised naive CD4+ T cells sorted from blood. The subset denotes: CD45RA+ positively selected. The origin of the receptors is a man aged 18 to 30 in good health.

The genes are TRBV11-3 and TRBJ2-7; 7 nucleotides match TRBD1. CDR1 and CDR2 (germline): SGHNT, YENEEA. After removal of 5 bases from V and 3 bases from J, the junction contained 4 bases not matched to a gene. This CDR3 is 13 amino acids long. The CDR3, as DNA: TGTGCCAGCAGCCCGCGGACAGGCTACGAGCAGTACTTC. It translates to CASSPRTGYEQYF.

V usage is TRBV6-4 and J usage is TRBJ1-2; D unclear. The CDR3 covers 12 residues. Germline CDR1 is MRHNA and CDR2 is SNTAGT. Trimming left V 6 bases short and J 8 bases short, with 13 bases between. The CDR3 DNA sequence: TGTGCCAGCAGAACGGGGATGGGAGGCTACACCTTC. Protein product: CASRTGMGGYTF.

This clone was counted only a few times. The chain joins TRBV6-5 to TRBJ1-6; D is unresolved. Germline values: CDR1 MNHEY, CDR2 SVGAGI. The CDR3 has 15 residues. The V end was cut by 0 bases, the J end by 7 bases, with 10 bases between. CDR3 nucleotides: TGTGCCAGCAGTTACTCAACAGTGGGGAATTCACCCCTCCACTTT. This codes for CASSYSTVGNSPLHF.

V is TRBV18 and J is TRBJ1-2; possible D gene TRBD1, 5 bases. Germline values: CDR1 KGHSH, CDR2 LQKENI. The CDR3 has 15 residues. Trimming pared 6 bases from V and 4 bases from J, leaving 18 bases between. This CDR3 reads CASSREGLTAYGYTF. DNA for the CDR3: TGTGCCAGCTCTAGGGAGGGGCTCACAGCCTATGGCTACACCTTC.

The chain uses TRBV5-8 and TRBJ1-2, with TRBD1 matching over 11 bases. This CDR3 has 17 residues. Unmatched junction bases numbered 13, after V lost 5 bases and J lost 4 bases. The germline V gene encodes CDR1 SGHTS and CDR2 YDEGEE. CDR3 sequence: CASSLGTGGHRLYGYTF. The CDR3 DNA is TGTGCCAGCAGTCTTGGGACAGGGGGACACCGCCTCTATGGCTACACCTTC.

The chain couples TRBV7-2 to TRBJ2-2, with D unclear. The CDR3 spans 13 residues. The V end was cut by 4 bases, the J end by 5 bases, with 8 bases between. The germline gives CDR1 SGHTA, CDR2 FQGNSA. CDR3 nucleotide sequence: TGTGCCAGCAGCTACCGAGTTACCGGGGAGCTGTTTTTT. Protein: CASSYRVTGELFF.

This clone was counted a single time. The V call is TRBV9, the J call TRBJ2-3; 7 bases are a match to TRBD2. Germline CDR1 is SGDLS and CDR2 is YYNGEE. This CDR3 region has 16 residues. V lost 4 bases, J lost 3 bases, and 11 bases stayed unmatched. The CDR3 DNA reads TGTGCCAGCAGCCCTCTTTATGGGGGAGGGACAGATACGCAGTATTTT. Protein: CASSPLYGGGTDTQYF.

The rearrangement joins TRBV6-5 to TRBJ2-3; a weak D match, TRBD1 (6 bases). The germline V gene has CDR1 MNHEY and CDR2 SVGAGI. Trimming pared 6 bases from V and 2 bases from J, leaving 12 bases between. The CDR3 runs to 14 residues. The CDR3, as DNA: TGTGCCAGCAGCTTACAGGGTTCCACAGATACGCAGTATTTT. It specifies CASSLQGSTDTQYF.

The sample holds one count of this clone. The V gene is TRBV5-1, the J gene TRBJ1-1, with D unclear. Trimming pared 0 bases from V and 3 bases from J, leaving 9 bases between. CDR3 size: 14 residues. Germline lookup yields CDR1 SGHRS and CDR2 YFSETQ. The CDR3 bases are TGCGCCAGCAGCTTGGCCGGTCTTGACACTGAAGCTTTCTTT. It specifies CASSLAGLDTEAFF.

The gene calls are TRBV6-5 and TRBJ2-7; 7 bases are shared with TRBD1. Losses at the gene ends were 5 bases for V and 9 bases for J; bases not matched to a gene: 4. This CDR3 is 11 amino acids long. The germline V gene has CDR1 MNHEY and CDR2 SVGAGI. Here the CDR3 reads CASSPGGRQYF. The CDR3 DNA is TGTGCCAGCAGTCCAGGGGGAAGGCAGTACTTC.

V is TRBV15 and J is TRBJ1-5; D is perhaps TRBD1 (6 bases). The CDR3 is 15 amino acids. Germline values: CDR1 LNHNV, CDR2 YYDKDF (reference sequence). Trimming cost V 0 bases and J 7 bases, with 13 bases left between them. CDR3 nucleotide sequence: TGTGCCACCAGCAGAGATGCAGGAGGGGGACAGCCCCAGCATTTT. It encodes CATSRDAGGGQPQHF.

CDR3 nucleotides: TGTGCCATCAGGAGACAGGGGGCGTCGCTCGAGCAGTACTTC. Residues: CAIRRQGASLEQYF. J is TRBJ2-7 and V is TRBV10-3; 10 nucleotides align to TRBD1. The CDR3 spans 14 residues. V lost 6 bases to trimming and J lost 6 bases; unmatched junction nucleotides: 8. Germline values: CDR1 ENHRY, CDR2 SYGVKD.

The gene calls are TRBV20-1 and TRBJ2-1; no firm D call. This CDR3 has 11 residues. The V gene's germline CDR1 is DFQATT and CDR2 SNEGSKA (reference sequence). The V end was cut by 8 bases, the J end by 10 bases, with 15 bases between. The CDR3 spells CSIPVRGEQFF. The CDR3, as DNA: TGCAGTATCCCGGTACGCGGAGAGCAGTTCTTC.

As to this clone: This CDR3 is also generated by other DNA sequences in the sample. The chain carries TRBV28 and TRBJ2-7, with D possibly matching TRBD2 (6 bases). The V and J ends lost 6 bases and 6 bases respectively, with 18 bases between them. The CDR3 runs 14 residues. Germline CDR1 and CDR2: MDHEN and SYDVKM. The CDR3 is CASSRAGTLTEQYF. In nucleotides, the CDR3 is TGTGCCAGCAGCCGCGCGGGGACCCTCACCGAGCAGTACTTC.

The chain joins TRBV7-9 to TRBJ1-1, with unresolved D. The CDR3 contains 12 residues. V dropped 4 bases and J dropped 2 bases, with 5 bases sitting between them. Per the germline V gene, CDR1 is SEHNR and CDR2 is FQNEAQ (reference sequence). CDR3 amino acids: CASSSPNTEAFF. The CDR3 nucleotides read TGTGCCAGCAGCTCACCAAACACTGAAGCTTTCTTT.

J is TRBJ2-5 and V is TRBV19; D might be TRBD1 (6 bases). This CDR3 has 13 amino acids. Per germline, CDR1 LNHDA and CDR2 SQIVND (reference sequence). V dropped 6 bases and J dropped 4 bases, with 12 bases sitting between them. The CDR3 sequence: CASRLTGTETQYF. As DNA, the CDR3 is TGTGCCAGTAGGTTGACAGGAACAGAGACCCAGTACTTC.

The rearrangement joins TRBV6-1 to TRBJ1-5; D is unresolved. The germline V gene has CDR1 MNHNS and CDR2 SASEGT. There are 17 residues in the CDR3. Trimming pared 2 bases from V and 3 bases from J, leaving 17 bases between. This chain's CDR3 is CASSETIPARFNQPQHF. DNA for the CDR3: TGTGCCAGCAGTGAAACAATTCCTGCCAGGTTCAATCAGCCCCAGCATTTT.